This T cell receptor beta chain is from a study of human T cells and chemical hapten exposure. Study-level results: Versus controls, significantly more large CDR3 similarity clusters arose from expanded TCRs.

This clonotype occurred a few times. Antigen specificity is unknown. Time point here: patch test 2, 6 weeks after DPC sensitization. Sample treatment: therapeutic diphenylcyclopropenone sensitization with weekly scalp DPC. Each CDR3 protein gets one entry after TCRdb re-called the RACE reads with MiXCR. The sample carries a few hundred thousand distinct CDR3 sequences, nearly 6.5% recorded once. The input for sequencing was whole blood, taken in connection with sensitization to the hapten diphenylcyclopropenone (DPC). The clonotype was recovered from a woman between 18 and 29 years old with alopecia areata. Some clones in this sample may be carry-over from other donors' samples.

The CDR3 reads CASSYRQDTQYF. Written as DNA, the CDR3 is TGTGCCAGCAGTTACAGGCAAGATACGCAGTATTTT. The chain couples TRBV6-2 or TRBV6-3 to TRBJ2-3, with unresolved D. CDR1 and CDR2 from the germline V gene are MNHEY and SVGEGT. The CDR3 covers 12 residues. Trimming removed 2 bases at V and 5 bases at J, with 5 bases between.